The rows below give T cell receptor beta chains drawn from one sample of a study of cytomegalovirus exposure and HLA in healthy donors. Sequencing used immunoSEQ multiplex PCR; TCRdb keeps in-frame clones, though not all of them. The table has roughly 280,000 clones, under 80% seen once. Material for sequencing was PBMCs. All receptors derive from a female donor in good health and CMV-seronegative. The conserved cysteine and the conserved F or W are not part of the CDR3 here. Fields, in order: V gene, CDR3 protein.

v_gene: TRBV19
CDR3aa: ASSPGWERHNEQF

v_gene: TRBV6-4
CDR3aa: ASSEQENTGELF

v_gene: TRBV15
CDR3aa: ATSRATASQY

v_gene: TRBV29-1
CDR3aa: SVGGQASEQY

v_gene: TRBV5-1
CDR3aa: ASSSPGNTEAF

v_gene: TRBV30
CDR3aa: AGEAGSSYNEQF

v_gene: TRBV4-1
CDR3aa: ASSPRDRSYEQY

v_gene: TRBV28
CDR3aa: ASSLGEDLSYEQY

v_gene: TRBV5-1
CDR3aa: ASSRDQGDIQY

v_gene: TRBV5-1
CDR3aa: ASSLGEGVGTEAF

v_gene: TRBV7-9
CDR3aa: SSSAGGDGYT

v_gene: TRBV30
CDR3aa: AWRQGMNTEAF

v_gene: TRBV5-4
CDR3aa: ASSQGATFNTEAF

v_gene: TRBV6-1
CDR3aa: ASSAQGNEQY

v_gene: TRBV7-9
CDR3aa: ASSNIGTSGTTYEQY

v_gene: TRBV7-9
CDR3aa: SSSLGAGGYFHEQY

v_gene: TRBV19
CDR3aa: ASSISVNSNQPQH

v_gene: TRBV7-8
CDR3aa: ASSSGQGETQY

v_gene: TRBV4-2
CDR3aa: ASSLRGGDATNTGELF

v_gene: TRBV18
CDR3aa: ASSPPLTQNSYEQY

v_gene: TRBV7-3
CDR3aa: ASSLVGLVAEQY

v_gene: TRBV5-1
CDR3aa: ASSWDRGQIYGYT

v_gene: TRBV29-1
CDR3aa: SVMDSEFYGYT

v_gene: TRBV7-9
CDR3aa: ASSDPDGLYEQY

v_gene: TRBV30
CDR3aa: AWMIGRWSKGYT

v_gene: TRBV5-1
CDR3aa: ASSLGTSGGYEQY

v_gene: TRBV6-1
CDR3aa: ASSEYPPLH

v_gene: TRBV6-1
CDR3aa: ASSEVRSNTEAF

v_gene: TRBV7-2
CDR3aa: ASSLSGGYEQF

v_gene: TRBV5-1
CDR3aa: ASSRGTASYEQY

v_gene: TRBV28
CDR3aa: ASSLSGTPRGEQY

v_gene: TRBV4-1
CDR3aa: ASSLGPGQTNSYEQY

v_gene: TRBV28
CDR3aa: ASSLPGVRTDTQY

v_gene: TRBV13
CDR3aa: ASSFPGTSGRDEQF

v_gene: TRBV18
CDR3aa: ASSPPGRGENNEQF

v_gene: TRBV19
CDR3aa: ASSDRGRIGELF

v_gene: TRBV2
CDR3aa: ASSEVQGWSNYGYT

v_gene: TRBV6-1
CDR3aa: ASSDRLAGSTTDTQY

v_gene: TRBV5-1
CDR3aa: ASSADGAGNQPQH

v_gene: TRBV11-1
CDR3aa: ASSLVVGEGRFSNEQF

v_gene: TRBV5-4
CDR3aa: ASSLSGRTSYNEQF

v_gene: TRBV7-2
CDR3aa: ASSRDRGFAETQY

v_gene: TRBV9
CDR3aa: ASSGLTGTEAF

v_gene: TRBV27
CDR3aa: ASRLGAFPGEQY

v_gene: TRBV9
CDR3aa: ASSVSSGGEKLF

v_gene: TRBV28
CDR3aa: ASSLGQRNIQY

v_gene: TRBV2
CDR3aa: ASSGRGHNEQF

v_gene: TRBV28
CDR3aa: ASSPAGGSQPQH

v_gene: TRBV7-8
CDR3aa: ASSVDRFDPYEQY